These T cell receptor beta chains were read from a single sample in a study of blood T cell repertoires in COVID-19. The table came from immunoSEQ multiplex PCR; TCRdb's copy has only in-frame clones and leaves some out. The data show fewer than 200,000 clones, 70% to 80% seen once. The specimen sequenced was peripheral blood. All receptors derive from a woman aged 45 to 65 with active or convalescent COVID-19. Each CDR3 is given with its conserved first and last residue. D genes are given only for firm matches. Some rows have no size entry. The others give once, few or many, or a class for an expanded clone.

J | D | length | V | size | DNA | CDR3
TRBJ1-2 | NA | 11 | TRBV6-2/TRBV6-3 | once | TGTGCCAGCAGCCGTACAGAGGGCTACACCTTC | CASSRTEGYTF
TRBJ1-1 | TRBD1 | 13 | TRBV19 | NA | TGTGCCAGTAAAAACAGGGGGAACACTGAAGCTTTCTTT | CASKNRGNTEAFF
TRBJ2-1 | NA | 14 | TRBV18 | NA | TGTGCCAGCTCACGTCTCGGCTCCTACAATGAGCAGTTCTTC | CASSRLGSYNEQFF
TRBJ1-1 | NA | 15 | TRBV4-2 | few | TGTGCCAGCCACCAGACATCCTCCCCGAACACTGAAGCTTTCTTT | CASHQTSSPNTEAFF
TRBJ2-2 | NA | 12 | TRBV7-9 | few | TGTGCCAGCAGCCCCCTCCCCGGGGAGCTGTTTTTT | CASSPLPGELFF
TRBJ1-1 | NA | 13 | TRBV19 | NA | TGTGCCAGTTCGCAGATTATGAACACTGAAGCTTTCTTT | CASSQIMNTEAFF
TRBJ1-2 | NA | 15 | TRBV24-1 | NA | TGTGCCACCAGTGACTCAAGACAGTTAATGGGGGGCTACACCTTC | CATSDSRQLMGGYTF
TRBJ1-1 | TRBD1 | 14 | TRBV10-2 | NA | TGCGCCAGCAGGACAGGGGGTTTGGACACTGAAGCTTTCTTT | CASRTGGLDTEAFF
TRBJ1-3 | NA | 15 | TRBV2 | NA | TGTGCCAGCAGTGAACAAGGGGTCTCTGGAAACACCATATATTTT | CASSEQGVSGNTIYF
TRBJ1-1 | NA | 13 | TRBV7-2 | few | TGTGCCAGCAGCTTAGGGAGGTACACTGAAGCTTTCTTT | CASSLGRYTEAFF
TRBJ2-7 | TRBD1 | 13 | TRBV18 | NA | TGTGCCAGCTCACCGGGACAGATTTACGAGCAGTACTTC | CASSPGQIYEQYF
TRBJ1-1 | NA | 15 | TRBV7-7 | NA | TGTGCCAGCAGCCCCCTTACCGGGGGGAACACTGAAGCTTTCTTT | CASSPLTGGNTEAFF
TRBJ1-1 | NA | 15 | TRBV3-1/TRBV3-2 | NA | TGTGCCAGCAGGCAACACGGGGGTTCGAACACTGAAGCTTTCTTT | CASRQHGGSNTEAFF
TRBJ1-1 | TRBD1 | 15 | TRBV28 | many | TGTGCCAGCGTTCGGACAGGAAGGATGAACACTGAAGCTTTCTTT | CASVRTGRMNTEAFF
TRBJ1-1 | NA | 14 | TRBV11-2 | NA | TGTGCCAGCAGCTTATGGACAGCGCGCACTGAAGCTTTCTTT | CASSLWTARTEAFF
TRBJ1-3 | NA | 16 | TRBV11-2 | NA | TGTGCCAGCAGCTTAGATGCGGGGAACTCTGGAAACACCATATATTTT | CASSLDAGNSGNTIYF
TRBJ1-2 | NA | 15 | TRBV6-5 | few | TGTGCCAGCAGTCTGAACCCGGGACATACGTATGGCTACACCTTC | CASSLNPGHTYGYTF